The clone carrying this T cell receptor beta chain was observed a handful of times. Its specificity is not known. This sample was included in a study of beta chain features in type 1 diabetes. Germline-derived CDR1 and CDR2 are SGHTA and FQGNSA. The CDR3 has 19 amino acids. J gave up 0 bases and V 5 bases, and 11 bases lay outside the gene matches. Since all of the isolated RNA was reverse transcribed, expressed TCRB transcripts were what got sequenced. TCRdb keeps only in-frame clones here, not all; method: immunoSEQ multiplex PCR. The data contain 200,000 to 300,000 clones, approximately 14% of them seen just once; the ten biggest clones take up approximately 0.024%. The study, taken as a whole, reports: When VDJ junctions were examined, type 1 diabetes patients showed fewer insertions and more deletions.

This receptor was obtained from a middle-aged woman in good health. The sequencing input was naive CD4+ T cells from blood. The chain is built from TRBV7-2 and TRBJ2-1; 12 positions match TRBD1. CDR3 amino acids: CASSRPGQGASSSYNEQFF. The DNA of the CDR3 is TGTGCCAGCAGCCGCCCGGGACAGGGGGCGTCGAGCTCCTACAATGAGCAGTTCTTC.